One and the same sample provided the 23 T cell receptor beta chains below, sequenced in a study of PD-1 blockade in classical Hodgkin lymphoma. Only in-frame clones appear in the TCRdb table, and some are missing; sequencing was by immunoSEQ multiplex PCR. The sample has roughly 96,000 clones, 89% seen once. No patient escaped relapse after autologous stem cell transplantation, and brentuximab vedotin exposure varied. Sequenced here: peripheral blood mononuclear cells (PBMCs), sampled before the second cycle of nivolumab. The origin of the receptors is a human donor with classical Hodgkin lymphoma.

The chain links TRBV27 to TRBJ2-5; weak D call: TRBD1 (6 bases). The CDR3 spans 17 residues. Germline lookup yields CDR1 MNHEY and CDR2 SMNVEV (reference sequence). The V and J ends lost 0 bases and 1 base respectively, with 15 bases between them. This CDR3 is CASSLSIGTLTQETQYF. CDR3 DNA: TGTGCCAGCAGTTTATCGATTGGGACATTAACCCAAGAGACCCAGTACTTC.

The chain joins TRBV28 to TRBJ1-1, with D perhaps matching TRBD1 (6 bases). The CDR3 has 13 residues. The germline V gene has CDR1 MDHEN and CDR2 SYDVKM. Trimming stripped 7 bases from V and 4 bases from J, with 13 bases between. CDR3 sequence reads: CASTVGGLTEAFF. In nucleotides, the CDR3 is TGTGCCAGCACCGTCGGGGGGCTCACTGAAGCTTTCTTT.

CDR3 protein: CASSLWTGQPQHF. DNA of the CDR3: TGTGCCAGCAGTTTATGGACAGGCCAGCCCCAGCATTTT. The genes are TRBV27 and TRBJ1-5, with 7 bases identical to TRBD1. Germline CDR1 and CDR2: MNHEY and SMNVEV (reference sequence). Trimming at V came to 1 base and at J to 7 bases, leaving 1 base not matched to a gene. This CDR3 has 13 residues.

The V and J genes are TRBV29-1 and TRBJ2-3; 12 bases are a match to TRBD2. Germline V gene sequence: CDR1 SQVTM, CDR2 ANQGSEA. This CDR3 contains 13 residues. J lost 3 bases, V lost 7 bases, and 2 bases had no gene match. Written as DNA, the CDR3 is TGCAGCGCGACTAGCGGGAGTACAGATACGCAGTATTTT. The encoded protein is CSATSGSTDTQYF.

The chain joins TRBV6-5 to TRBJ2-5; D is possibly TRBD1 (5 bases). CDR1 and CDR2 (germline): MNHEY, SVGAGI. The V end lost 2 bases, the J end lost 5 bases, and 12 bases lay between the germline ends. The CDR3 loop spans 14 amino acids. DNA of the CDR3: TGTGCCAGCAGTTACGATGGGGCCCAGGAGACCCAGTACTTC. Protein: CASSYDGAQETQYF.

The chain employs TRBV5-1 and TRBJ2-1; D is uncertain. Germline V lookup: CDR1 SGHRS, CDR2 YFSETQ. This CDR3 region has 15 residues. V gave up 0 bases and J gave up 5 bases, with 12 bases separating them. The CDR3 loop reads CASSLAGSEHNEQFF. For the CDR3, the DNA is TGCGCCAGCAGCTTGGCAGGATCCGAACACAATGAGCAGTTCTTC.

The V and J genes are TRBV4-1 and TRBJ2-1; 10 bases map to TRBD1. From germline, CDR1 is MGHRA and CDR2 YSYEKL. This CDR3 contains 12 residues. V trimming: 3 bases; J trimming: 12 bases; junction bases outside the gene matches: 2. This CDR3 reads CASSHGQGGQFF. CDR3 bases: TGCGCCAGCAGCCATGGACAGGGGGGGCAGTTCTTC.

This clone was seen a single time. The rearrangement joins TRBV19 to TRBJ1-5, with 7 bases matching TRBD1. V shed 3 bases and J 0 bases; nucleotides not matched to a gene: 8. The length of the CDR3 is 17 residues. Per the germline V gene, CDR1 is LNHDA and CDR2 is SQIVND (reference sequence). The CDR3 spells CASSIPGQKFSNQPQHF. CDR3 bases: TGTGCCAGTAGTATTCCGGGACAGAAATTTAGCAATCAGCCCCAGCATTTT. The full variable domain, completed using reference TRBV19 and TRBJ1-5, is DGGITQSPKYLFRKEGQNVTLSCEQNLNHDAMYWYRQDPGQGLRLIYYSQIVNDFQKGDIAEGYSVSREKKESFPLTVTSAQKNPTAFYLCASSIPGQKFSNQPQHFGDGTRLSIL.

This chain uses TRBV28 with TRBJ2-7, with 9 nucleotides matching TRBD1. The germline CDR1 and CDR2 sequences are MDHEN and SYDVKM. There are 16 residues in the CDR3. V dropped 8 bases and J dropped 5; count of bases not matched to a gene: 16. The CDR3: CASGTSTGTGRNEQYF. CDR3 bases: TGTGCCAGCGGGACATCTACCGGGACAGGGAGGAACGAGCAGTACTTC.

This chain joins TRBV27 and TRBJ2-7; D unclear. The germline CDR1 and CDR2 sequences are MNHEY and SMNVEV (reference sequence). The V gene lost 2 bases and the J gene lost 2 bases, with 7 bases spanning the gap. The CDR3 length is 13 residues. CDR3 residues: CASSLGRPYEQYF. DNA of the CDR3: TGTGCCAGCAGTTTAGGGCGTCCCTACGAGCAGTACTTC.

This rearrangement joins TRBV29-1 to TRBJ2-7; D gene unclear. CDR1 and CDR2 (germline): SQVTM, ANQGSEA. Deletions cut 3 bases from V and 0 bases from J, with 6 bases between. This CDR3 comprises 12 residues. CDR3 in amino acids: CSVERNSYEQYF. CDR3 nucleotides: TGCAGCGTTGAGCGGAACTCCTACGAGCAGTACTTC.

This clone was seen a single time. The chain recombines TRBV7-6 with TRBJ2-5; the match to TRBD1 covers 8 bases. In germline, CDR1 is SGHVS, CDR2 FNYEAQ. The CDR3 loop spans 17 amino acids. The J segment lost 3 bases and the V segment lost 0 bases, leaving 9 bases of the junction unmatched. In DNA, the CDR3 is TGTGCCAGCAGCTTAGCCCCCGGACAGGGTGAAAAAGAGACCCAGTACTTC. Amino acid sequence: CASSLAPGQGEKETQYF.

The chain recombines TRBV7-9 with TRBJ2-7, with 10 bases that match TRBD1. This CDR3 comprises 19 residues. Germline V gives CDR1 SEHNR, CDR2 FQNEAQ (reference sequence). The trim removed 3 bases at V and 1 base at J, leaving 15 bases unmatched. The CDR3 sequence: CASSFLTPGSDRGSYEQYF. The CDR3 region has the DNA TGTGCCAGCAGCTTTTTAACTCCCGGGTCGGACAGGGGGTCCTACGAGCAGTACTTC.

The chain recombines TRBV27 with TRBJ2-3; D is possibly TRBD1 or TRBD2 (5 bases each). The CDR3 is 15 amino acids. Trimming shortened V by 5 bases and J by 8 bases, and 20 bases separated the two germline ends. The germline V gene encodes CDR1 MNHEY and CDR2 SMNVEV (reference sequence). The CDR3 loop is CASSIARGHTGTQYF. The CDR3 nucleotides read TGTGCCAGCAGTATAGCGAGAGGACATACTGGTACGCAGTATTTT.

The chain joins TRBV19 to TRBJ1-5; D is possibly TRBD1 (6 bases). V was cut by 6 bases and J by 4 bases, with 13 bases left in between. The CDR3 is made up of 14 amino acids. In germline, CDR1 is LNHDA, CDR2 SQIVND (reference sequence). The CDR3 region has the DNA TGTGCCAGTAGAGAACAGGGCATTAATCAGCCCCAGCATTTT. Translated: CASREQGINQPQHF. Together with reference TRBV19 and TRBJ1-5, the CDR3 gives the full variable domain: DGGITQSPKYLFRKEGQNVTLSCEQNLNHDAMYWYRQDPGQGLRLIYYSQIVNDFQKGDIAEGYSVSREKKESFPLTVTSAQKNPTAFYLCASREQGINQPQHFGDGTRLSIL.

CDR3 DNA sequence: TGTGCCAGCAGTCTTGCGAACGAGCAGTACTTC. Translating gives CASSLANEQYF. The chain is built from TRBV28 and TRBJ2-7, with no clear D. The CDR3 contains 11 residues. Germline CDR1 MDHEN, CDR2 SYDVKM. The V and J ends lost 5 bases and 5 bases respectively, with 7 bases between them. The variable domain in full, with the rest retrieved from reference TRBV28 and TRBJ2-7, is DVKVTQSSRYLVKRTGEKVFLECVQDMDHENMFWYRQDPGLGLRLIYFSYDVKMKEKGDIPEGYSVSREKKERFSLILESASTNQTSMYLCASSLANEQYFGPGTRLTVT.

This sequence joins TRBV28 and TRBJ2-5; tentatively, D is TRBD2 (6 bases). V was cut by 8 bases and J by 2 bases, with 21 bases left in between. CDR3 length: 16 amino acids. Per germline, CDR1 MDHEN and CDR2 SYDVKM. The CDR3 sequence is CASAPRDFFYQETQYF. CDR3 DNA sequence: TGTGCCAGCGCTCCCCGGGACTTTTTTTATCAAGAGACCCAGTACTTC.

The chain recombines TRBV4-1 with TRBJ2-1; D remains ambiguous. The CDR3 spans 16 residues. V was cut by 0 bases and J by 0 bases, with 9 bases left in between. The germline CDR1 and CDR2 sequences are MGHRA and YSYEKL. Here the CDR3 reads CASSQDPQTSYNEQFF. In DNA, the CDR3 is TGCGCCAGCAGCCAAGATCCCCAAACCTCCTACAATGAGCAGTTCTTC.

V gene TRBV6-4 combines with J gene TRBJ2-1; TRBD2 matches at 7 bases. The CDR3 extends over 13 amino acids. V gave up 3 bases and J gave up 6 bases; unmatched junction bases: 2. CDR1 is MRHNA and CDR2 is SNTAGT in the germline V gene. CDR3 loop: CASSEGLTNEQFF. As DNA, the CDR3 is TGTGCCAGCAGTGAGGGACTAACCAATGAGCAGTTCTTC.

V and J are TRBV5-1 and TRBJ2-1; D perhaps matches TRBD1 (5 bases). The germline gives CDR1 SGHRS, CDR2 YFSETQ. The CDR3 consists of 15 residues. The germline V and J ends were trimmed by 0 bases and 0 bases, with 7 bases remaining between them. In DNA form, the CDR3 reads TGCGCCAGCAGCTTGGAAGGGGACTCCTACAATGAGCAGTTCTTC. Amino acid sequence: CASSLEGDSYNEQFF.

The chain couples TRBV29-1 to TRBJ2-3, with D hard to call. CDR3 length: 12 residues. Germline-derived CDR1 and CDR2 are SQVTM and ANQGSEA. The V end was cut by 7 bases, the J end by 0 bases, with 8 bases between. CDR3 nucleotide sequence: TGCAGCGGTACAACTAGCACAGATACGCAGTATTTT. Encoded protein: CSGTTSTDTQYF.

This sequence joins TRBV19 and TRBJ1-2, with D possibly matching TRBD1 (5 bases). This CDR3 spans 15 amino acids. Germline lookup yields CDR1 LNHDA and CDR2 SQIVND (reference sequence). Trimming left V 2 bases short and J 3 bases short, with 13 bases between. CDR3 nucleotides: TGTGCCAGTAGTATATCGGCAGGGTTGGACTATGGCTACACCTTC. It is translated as CASSISAGLDYGYTF.

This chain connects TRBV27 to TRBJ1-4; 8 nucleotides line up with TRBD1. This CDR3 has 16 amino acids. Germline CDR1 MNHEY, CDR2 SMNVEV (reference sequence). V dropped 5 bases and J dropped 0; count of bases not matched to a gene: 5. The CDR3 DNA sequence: TGTGCCAGCAGTCCCCAGGGGGCTACAACTAATGAAAAACTGTTTTTT. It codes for CASSPQGATTNEKLFF.